This T cell receptor (beta chain) was profiled in a study of T cell changes during pregnancy in multiple sclerosis. This CDR3 contains 14 residues. Germline loops: CDR1 MNHEY, CDR2 SMNVEV (reference sequence). Trimming cost V 5 bases and J 5 bases; bases outside gene matches: 9. TCRdb's table, derived via immunoSEQ multiplex PCR, lists solely in-frame clones and lacks some. This table holds about 44,000 clones, approximately 96% found once. The sequenced sample was peripheral blood, obtained in the second trimester of pregnancy. This sequence originates from a female donor with multiple sclerosis, enrolled in a pregnancy study. This chain uses TRBV27 with TRBJ2-7, with 7 bases matching TRBD1. CDR3 in DNA: TGTGCCAGCAGTCCCCACAGGGGTTTCAACGAGCAGTACTTC. Amino acid sequence: CASSPHRGFNEQYF.